This T cell receptor beta chain comes out of a study of brain T cells in children with intractable seizures. The sequenced cases were selected for having the highest brain T cell transcript signatures. About this clone itself: Its antigen is as yet unknown.

Germline loops: CDR1 LGHDT, CDR2 YNNKEL (reference sequence). The CDR3 runs to 14 residues. V was pared by 4 bases and J by 7 bases, with 17 bases between. Study conclusions and caveats: Patients' HCMV serostatus was unknown; virus specificity rests on CDR3 similarity alone. Pre-surgery blood may have been undersampled, hiding some clones.

TCRdb's table, derived via immunoSEQ multiplex PCR, lists solely in-frame clones and lacks some. The data show roughly 110,000 clones, 94% seen once. The sequences come from peripheral blood, collected at surgery. The V and J genes are TRBV3-1 (or the pseudogene TRBV3-2) and TRBJ2-7; D uncertain. This sequence was found in a boy in the first two years of life with hemimegalencephaly and intractable seizures. The CDR3 loop reads CASSPFGPLGEQYF. CDR3 DNA: TGTGCCAGCAGCCCTTTTGGCCCCCTGGGGGAGCAGTACTTC.